A selection of T cell receptor beta chains follows, all from one sample in a study of blood T cell repertoires in COVID-19. Clones were read by immunoSEQ multiplex PCR, and TCRdb kept only the in-frame ones, dropping some. Among over 250,000 clones, about 88% were seen once, and the ten largest hold around 13%. The sequencing input was peripheral blood. The receptors shown here come from an older woman with acute or convalescent COVID-19. Both conserved end residues are part of each CDR3. The order of the fields is CDR3 protein, CDR3 DNA, clone size, V gene, J gene, CDR3 length, D gene. The D gene is left open where the match is weak. A clone size is listed for some rows: how often the clone was seen (once, few, many), or a class if it is expanded.

CDR3: CASSKPTGVGHGYTF
DNA: TGTGCCAGCAGCAAACCGACAGGGGTGGGTCATGGCTACACCTTC
size: -
V: TRBV5-4
J: TRBJ1-2
length: 15
D: TRBD1

CDR3: CASTPGQGRYGYTF
DNA: TGTGCCAGCACCCCGGGACAGGGACGCTATGGCTACACCTTC
size: -
V: TRBV6-5
J: TRBJ1-2
length: 14
D: TRBD1

CDR3: CAISEPGSGGAADTQYF
DNA: TGTGCCATCAGTGAACCCGGTAGCGGGGGGGCCGCAGATACGCAGTATTTT
size: once
V: TRBV10-3
J: TRBJ2-3
length: 17
D: TRBD2

CDR3: CAWGPDTYEQYF
DNA: TGTGCCTGGGGGCCCGACACCTACGAGCAGTACTTC
size: -
V: TRBV30
J: TRBJ2-7
length: 12
D: -

CDR3: CASSLGQLAGGTYNEQFF
DNA: TGTGCCAGCAGCTTGGGCCAGCTAGCGGGGGGGACCTACAATGAGCAGTTCTTC
size: once
V: TRBV5-8
J: TRBJ2-1
length: 18
D: TRBD2

CDR3: CASSLARNTEAFF
DNA: TGTGCCAGCAGCTTAGCTAGGAACACTGAAGCTTTCTTT
size: -
V: TRBV7-9
J: TRBJ1-1
length: 13
D: -

CDR3: CASSNGWTSDSYEQYF
DNA: TGTGCCAGTAGCAACGGCTGGACTAGCGACTCCTACGAGCAGTACTTC
size: -
V: TRBV19
J: TRBJ2-7
length: 16
D: TRBD2

CDR3: CATASPLPGHRSYNEQFF
DNA: TGTGCCACCGCCTCCCCCTTACCTGGGCATAGATCCTACAATGAGCAGTTCTTC
size: -
V: TRBV24-1
J: TRBJ2-1
length: 18
D: -

CDR3: CASSLAGMKSYEQYF
DNA: TGTGCCAGCAGTTTAGCGGGAATGAAATCCTACGAGCAGTACTTC
size: -
V: TRBV28
J: TRBJ2-7
length: 15
D: -

CDR3: CAWRAVAGELFF
DNA: TGTGCCTGGAGGGCTGTTGCCGGGGAGCTGTTTTTT
size: -
V: TRBV30
J: TRBJ2-2
length: 12
D: -

CDR3: CASSLIPLTRSSYNEQFF
DNA: TGTGCCAGCAGCTTAATTCCCCTGACTCGTAGCTCCTACAATGAGCAGTTCTTC
size: -
V: TRBV7-9
J: TRBJ2-1
length: 18
D: -

CDR3: CATSEGSRAVGNQPQHF
DNA: TGTGCCACCAGCGAGGGTTCTCGGGCTGTAGGCAATCAGCCCCAGCATTTT
size: once
V: TRBV15
J: TRBJ1-5
length: 17
D: -

CDR3: CASSPSGRIDTGELFF
DNA: TGTGCCAGCAGCCCAAGCGGGAGGATTGACACCGGGGAGCTGTTTTTT
size: -
V: TRBV3-1/TRBV3-2
J: TRBJ2-2
length: 16
D: TRBD2

CDR3: CAWSGGVGYTF
DNA: TGTGCCTGGAGTGGGGGGGTAGGCTACACCTTC
size: -
V: TRBV30
J: TRBJ1-2
length: 11
D: -

CDR3: CASSQEASGNTDTQYF
DNA: TGTGCCAGCAGCCAAGAAGCTAGCGGGAATACAGATACGCAGTATTTT
size: -
V: TRBV3-1/TRBV3-2
J: TRBJ2-3
length: 16
D: TRBD2

CDR3: CASSLRQDLQETQYF
DNA: TGTGCCAGCAGTTTACGACAGGACCTCCAAGAGACCCAGTACTTC
size: -
V: TRBV27
J: TRBJ2-5
length: 15
D: -

CDR3: CASSLRRLAELGDYEQFF
DNA: TGTGCCAGCAGCTTACGACGACTAGCGGAGCTCGGGGACTATGAGCAGTTCTTC
size: -
V: TRBV7-9
J: TRBJ2-1
length: 18
D: TRBD2

CDR3: CASSWAASDSYEQYF
DNA: TGTGCCAGCAGTTGGGCGGCTAGCGACTCCTACGAGCAGTACTTC
size: -
V: TRBV7-2
J: TRBJ2-7
length: 15
D: -

CDR3: CASSQDRGDQPQHF
DNA: TGCGCCAGCAGCCAGGACAGGGGGGATCAGCCCCAGCATTTT
size: -
V: TRBV5-1
J: TRBJ1-5
length: 14
D: TRBD1

CDR3: CASSLGANMRETQYF
DNA: TGTGCCAGCAGTTTAGGAGCCAATATGCGGGAGACCCAGTACTTC
size: -
V: TRBV27
J: TRBJ2-5
length: 15
D: -

CDR3: CASSWGQGTYEQYF
DNA: TGCGCCAGCAGCTGGGGACAGGGGACCTACGAGCAGTACTTC
size: -
V: TRBV5-1
J: TRBJ2-7
length: 14
D: TRBD1

CDR3: CASSPAGSGTGVSGYTF
DNA: TGTGCCAGTAGTCCAGCAGGATCCGGGACAGGGGTCTCGGGCTACACCTTC
size: -
V: TRBV19
J: TRBJ1-2
length: 17
D: TRBD1

CDR3: CASTPQGGSLEPQHF
DNA: TGTGCCAGCACCCCCCAGGGGGGTTCGCTTGAGCCCCAGCATTTT
size: -
V: TRBV28
J: TRBJ1-5
length: 15
D: TRBD1

CDR3: CASSLVFRAGISYEQYF
DNA: TGCGCCAGCAGCTTGGTTTTCCGCGCAGGGATCTCCTACGAGCAGTACTTC
size: -
V: TRBV5-1
J: TRBJ2-7
length: 17
D: -

CDR3: CASSQDFSSGNTIYF
DNA: TGCGCCAGCAGCCAAGATTTCAGCTCTGGAAACACCATATATTTT
size: -
V: TRBV4-3
J: TRBJ1-3
length: 15
D: -

CDR3: CASSPRTGSNYGYTF
DNA: TGTGCCAGCAGCCCCCGGACAGGGAGTAACTATGGCTACACCTTC
size: -
V: TRBV7-2
J: TRBJ1-2
length: 15
D: TRBD1

CDR3: CASTGTPYSNQPQHF
DNA: TGTGCCAGCACCGGGACACCCTATAGCAATCAGCCCCAGCATTTT
size: -
V: TRBV7-2
J: TRBJ1-5
length: 15
D: -

CDR3: CSVVTGAEAFF
DNA: TGCAGCGTTGTAACAGGGGCTGAAGCTTTCTTT
size: few
V: TRBV29-1
J: TRBJ1-1
length: 11
D: TRBD1

CDR3: CASSTRDTPRQYF
DNA: TGTGCCAGTAGTACCCGGGACACCCCGCGGCAGTACTTC
size: -
V: TRBV19
J: TRBJ2-7
length: 13
D: -

CDR3: CASSSLHPRQDLEQYF
DNA: TGCGCCAGCAGCTCCCTCCATCCCAGACAGGACCTCGAGCAGTACTTC
size: -
V: TRBV5-1
J: TRBJ2-7
length: 16
D: -

CDR3: CASSPIHRGGTEAFF
DNA: TGTGCCAGCAGCCCGATTCACAGGGGGGGCACTGAAGCTTTCTTT
size: -
V: TRBV7-2
J: TRBJ1-1
length: 15
D: TRBD1

CDR3: CASSHRTGERPNQPQHF
DNA: TGTGCCAGCAGTCACCGGACAGGGGAGCGACCGAATCAGCCCCAGCATTTT
size: -
V: TRBV6-6
J: TRBJ1-5
length: 17
D: TRBD1

CDR3: CASSRGNSPLHF
DNA: TGTGCCAGCAGCAGGGGTAATTCACCCCTCCACTTT
size: -
V: TRBV13
J: TRBJ1-6
length: 12
D: -

CDR3: CSVAPGLVGEQYF
DNA: TGCAGCGTTGCACCGGGACTAGTCGGCGAGCAGTACTTC
size: -
V: TRBV29-1
J: TRBJ2-7
length: 13
D: TRBD2

CDR3: CASSIGLRTDTQYF
DNA: TGTGCCAGTAGTATAGGACTTCGCACAGATACGCAGTATTTT
size: -
V: TRBV19
J: TRBJ2-3
length: 14
D: -

CDR3: CASSLDGRGAGNEQFF
DNA: TGTGCCAGCAGCTTGGACGGGCGGGGGGCCGGAAATGAGCAGTTCTTC
size: -
V: TRBV6-6
J: TRBJ2-1
length: 16
D: TRBD2

CDR3: CASSPSSGRGGYNEQFF
DNA: TGTGCCAGCAGCCCTAGCAGCGGGCGGGGGGGTTACAATGAGCAGTTCTTC
size: -
V: TRBV7-6
J: TRBJ2-1
length: 17
D: TRBD2

CDR3: CASRQGTNYGYTF
DNA: TGTGCCAGCAGGCAGGGAACTAACTATGGCTACACCTTC
size: -
V: TRBV14
J: TRBJ1-2
length: 13
D: -

CDR3: CASSPSPRAVDTQYF
DNA: TGTGCCAGCAGCCCGTCTCCGCGGGCGGTAGATACGCAGTATTTT
size: -
V: TRBV7-3
J: TRBJ2-3
length: 15
D: -

CDR3: CASSLATGGLREQYF
DNA: TGCGCCAGCAGCTTGGCGACAGGGGGGTTGCGCGAGCAGTACTTC
size: -
V: TRBV5-1
J: TRBJ2-7
length: 15
D: TRBD1

CDR3: CATSRAADTEAFF
DNA: TGTGCCACCAGCAGAGCGGCGGACACTGAAGCTTTCTTT
size: -
V: TRBV15
J: TRBJ1-1
length: 13
D: -

CDR3: CASSLMLAGGPRGTDTQYF
DNA: TGTGCCAGCAGCCTGATGTTAGCGGGGGGGCCCCGTGGCACAGATACGCAGTATTTT
size: -
V: TRBV4-2
J: TRBJ2-3
length: 19
D: TRBD2

CDR3: CASSLSGARTGELFF
DNA: TGTGCCAGCAGCTTAAGCGGGGCAAGGACCGGGGAGCTGTTTTTT
size: -
V: TRBV9
J: TRBJ2-2
length: 15
D: TRBD2

CDR3: CASSLGYSGSSWGGELFF
DNA: TGTGCCAGCAGCTTGGGATATAGCGGGAGTTCCTGGGGCGGGGAGCTGTTTTTT
size: -
V: TRBV7-2
J: TRBJ2-2
length: 18
D: TRBD2

CDR3: CASSGTSGASPYEQYF
DNA: TGTGCCAGCAGTGGGACTAGCGGGGCATCTCCCTACGAGCAGTACTTC
size: few
V: TRBV2
J: TRBJ2-7
length: 16
D: TRBD2

CDR3: CSAPRAGYNEQFF
DNA: TGCAGCGCGCCCCGGGCGGGGTACAATGAGCAGTTCTTC
size: -
V: TRBV29-1
J: TRBJ2-1
length: 13
D: -

CDR3: CASSPQGGAGSDTQYF
DNA: TGTGCCAGCAGCCCACAGGGGGGAGCGGGCTCAGATACGCAGTATTTT
size: -
V: TRBV11-2
J: TRBJ2-3
length: 16
D: TRBD1

CDR3: CASSRTAQETQYF
DNA: TGTGCCAGCAGCCGGACAGCCCAAGAGACCCAGTACTTC
size: -
V: TRBV27
J: TRBJ2-5
length: 13
D: -

CDR3: CASSSRDRGGWNTDTQYF
DNA: TGTGCCAGCAGCTCCCGGGACAGGGGAGGATGGAACACAGATACGCAGTATTTT
size: -
V: TRBV9
J: TRBJ2-3
length: 18
D: TRBD1

CDR3: CASSIGRGQLNYGYTF
DNA: TGTGCCAGTAGTATTGGCCGTGGACAGCTTAACTATGGCTACACCTTC
size: -
V: TRBV19
J: TRBJ1-2
length: 16
D: -

CDR3: CATSTYYSNTGELFF
DNA: TGTGCCACCAGCACCTATTATTCGAACACCGGGGAGCTGTTTTTT
size: once
V: TRBV15
J: TRBJ2-2
length: 15
D: -